This record looks at one T cell receptor (beta chain) sequence and its context. The target of this receptor is not known. No per-base quality is available; no much larger clone lies one base away. Relative to germline, V is 2 bases shorter and J is 4 bases shorter, with 17 bases between their ends. Sequences SGHTA (CDR1) and FQGNSA (CDR2) are obtained from the germline V gene. The CDR3 holds 16 amino acids from the cysteine to the phenylalanine. Just CDR3 DNA is preserved here, 48 bases in frame from base 1. Ficoll-Paque density gradient centrifugation was used to isolate PBMCs. The reads were generated on an Illumina NovaSeq 6000. cDNA libraries for TCRalpha and TCRbeta were prepared by 5'RACE using constant-segment primers, with sample barcodes and unique molecular identifiers added. RNA was extracted from every sample with Trizol reagent. The libraries were amplified in two PCR steps, and the second step added a second sample barcode and Illumina TruSeq adapters. The libraries were sequenced on an Illumina NovaSeq using 2 x 150 bp paired-end reads. Processing in the source paper ran as follows. The reads were demultiplexed and collapsed into UMI-guided consensus sequences using migec v1.2.7. With mixcr v2.1.11, UMI consensuses were aligned to TRA and TRB V and J templates and assembled into clonotypes. A clonotype was counted as expanded or contracted only if both edgeR and NoisET called the change significant, with noise models trained on biological replicates. For edgeR calls, a false discovery rate-adjusted p below 0.01 and a log2 fold-change threshold of 1 were applied. As an exploratory analysis of dynamics, max-normalized trajectories of the 1000 most abundant clonotypes were examined by PCA with hierarchical clustering. Separately sequenced CD4+ and CD8+ repertoires were used to assign a CD4 or CD8 phenotype to each responding clone. The raw public data were reprocessed by TCRdb itself: fastp quality trimming at Q25, MiXCR clonotype calling, in-frame beta chains only. Rows with one shared CDR3 protein collapse into an entry with the most common genes and DNA. The V and J calls and clone size come from TCRdb's table, not from the authors' own analysis. This sample holds 360,000 or so distinct CDR3 sequences; 25% to 30% were observed only once. The ten largest make up about 13% of the sample.

The entry originates in a study of T-cell memory formation after mild COVID-19 (dated by TCRdb to about 2021). Context from the whole study: TCR sequence clusters from the two donors were largely donor specific. In a couple of donors, T-cell clones that expanded and contracted after mild COVID-19 were followed by sequencing TCRalpha and TCRbeta repertoires longitudinally. The cohort comprised two young, previously healthy adult volunteers, one female and one male. Findings and caveats that apply to the study as a whole: From day 15 to 85, contracting clones showed balanced CD4/CD8 phenotypes, whereas a second wave of clones that expanded from day 15 to 37 leaned towards CD4+. Some responding clones were detected in pre-infection memory, suggesting pre-existing cross-reactive memory T cells joined the SARS-CoV-2 response. Whether the second-wave clones peaking on day 37 were SARS-CoV-2 specific was not confirmed. The study included only two mild cases, and larger cohorts that include severe cases with pre-infection samples were judged to be necessary. Contracting CD4+ clones were located mainly in the CM and EM memory subsets, whereas CD8+ clones were found to be enriched in EMRA.

The sample comprised PBMCs or a T cell subset sorted from them (not recorded which). This sequence uses TRBV7-2 and TRBJ1-1, with no confidently assigned D gene. This receptor was obtained from an adult woman who had mild COVID-19 (a few samples of this study predate the infection). The sample titles of this study are shuffled in the database, so cell type and time point are left out; the donor was told from shared clones. CDR3 loop: CASSLLSLSVGTEAFF. The nucleotide sequence reads as follows: TGTGCCAGCAGCTTATTAAGTTTGTCCGTGGGCACTGAAGCTTTCTTT.